This T cell receptor beta chain derives from a study of T-cell memory formation after mild COVID-19. On the study more broadly: TCR clusters were largely donor specific.

Germline CDR1 reads MNHEY; CDR2 reads SMNVEV (reference sequence). The V end lost 3 bases, the J end lost 6 bases, and 14 bases lay between the germline ends. The CDR3 runs 15 residues. This clonotype was detected only a few times. TCRdb re-analysed the 5' RACE reads in MiXCR, keeping a single row per CDR3 protein. The data show roughly 450,000 distinct CDR3 sequences, 15% to 20% seen once. The chain employs TRBV27 and TRBJ2-2; maybe TRBD1 (5 bases). This clonotype was sampled from a man aged 18 to 30 who had mild COVID-19 (a few samples of this study predate the infection). Cell type and time point are not known. Sequenced: PBMCs or a T cell subset sorted from them (not recorded which). CDR3 sequence: CASSFWQGSPGELFF. The CDR3 DNA reads TGTGCCAGCAGTTTTTGGCAGGGTAGCCCCGGGGAGCTGTTTTTT.